This paragraph covers one T cell receptor beta chain sequence. This sample is drawn from a study of blood T cell repertoires in COVID-19. Germline V lookup: CDR1 MNHEY, CDR2 SVGAGI. Germline trimming cut 6 bases from V and 3 bases from J; bases unmatched to any gene: 5. The CDR3 spans 13 residues. Data came from immunoSEQ multiplex PCR; TCRdb stores just in-frame clones and leaves some out. This sample yields under 85,000 clones, of which 80% to 90% are seen a single time; 14% belongs to the top ten. This chain uses TRBV6-5 with TRBJ2-7, with 7 bases aligning to TRBD1. The material sequenced was peripheral blood. This receptor was taken from a man aged 65 to 79 with active or convalescent COVID-19. DNA for the CDR3: TGTGCCAGCAGGAGGGACAGCAACTACGAGCAGTACTTC. Residues: CASRRDSNYEQYF.